These 18 T cell receptor beta chains originate from one sample sequenced in a study of identical twins. TCRdb passed the 5' RACE reads through MiXCR, listing each CDR3 protein once. The data hold about 200,000 distinct CDR3 sequences, with 7.5% observed a single time. The sample also formed part of further work on yellow fever vaccine responses in identical twins.

The material sequenced was memory (CD45RO+) T cells sorted from blood. The receptors were gathered from a woman aged 18-29 years in good health.

This chain links TRBV11-2 with TRBJ2-6; the match to TRBD2 covers 8 bases. The germline V gene has CDR1 SGHAT and CDR2 FQNNGV. J lost 0 bases, V lost 5 bases, and 9 bases had no gene match. CDR3 length equals 18 residues. In DNA form, the CDR3 reads TGTGCCAGCAGCCGAAAAGCGGGGGACGGCTCTGGGGCCAACGTCCTGACTTTC. It yields the protein CASSRKAGDGSGANVLTF. The variable domain in full, with the rest retrieved from reference TRBV11-2 and TRBJ2-6, is EAGVAQSPRYKIIEKRQSVAFWCNPISGHATLYWYQQILGQGPKLLIQFQNNGVVDDSQLPKDRFSAERLKGVDSTLKIQPAKLEDSAVYLCASSRKAGDGSGANVLTFGAGSRLTVL.

This clonotype was seen many times. The V call is TRBV29-1, the J call TRBJ2-5; D ambiguous. The germline CDR1 and CDR2 sequences are SQVTM and ANQGSEA. With 4 bases removed from V and 3 bases from J, the gap between germline ends came to 9 bases. The CDR3 length is 12 residues. CDR3 DNA: TGCAGCGTTGTGGGCAGCGAAGAGACCCAGTACTTC. Amino acids: CSVVGSEETQYF. The whole variable domain, remainder taken from reference TRBV29-1 and TRBJ2-5, is SAVISQKPSRDICQRGTSLTIQCQVDSQVTMMFWYRQQPGQSLTLIATANQGSEATYESGFVIDKFPISRPNLTFSTLTVSNMSPEDSSIYLCSVVGSEETQYFGPGTRLLVL.

This chain uses TRBV5-5 with TRBJ2-1, with TRBD2 identical over 7 bases. The CDR3 spans 17 residues. The germline gives CDR1 SGHKS, CDR2 YYEKEE (reference sequence). Losses at the gene ends were 0 bases for V and 2 bases for J; bases not matched to a gene: 8. In nucleotides, the CDR3 is TGTGCCAGCAGCTTGGTGGCGACTAGCCCCACCTACAATGAGCAGTTCTTC. This gives the protein CASSLVATSPTYNEQFF. The full variable domain, rest sourced from reference TRBV5-5 and TRBJ2-1, is DAGVTQSPTHLIKTRGQQVTLRCSPISGHKSVSWYQQVLGQGPQFIFQYYEKEERGRGNFPDRFSARQFPNYSSELNVNALLLGDSALYLCASSLVATSPTYNEQFFGPGTRLTVL.

This clonotype was observed a few times. The V and J genes are TRBV20-1 and TRBJ1-1, with TRBD1 identical over 8 bases. This CDR3 has 14 residues. V was pared by 0 bases and J by 5 bases, with 5 bases of the junction left unmatched. Germline V lookup: CDR1 DFQATT, CDR2 SNEGSKA (reference sequence). The chain's CDR3 is CSARDSRTGTEAFF. CDR3 nucleotide sequence: TGCAGTGCTAGAGATTCCCGGACAGGGACTGAAGCTTTCTTT.

This clonotype was recorded at least ten times. The chain carries TRBV29-1 and TRBJ2-1; 9 bases agree with TRBD1. Looked up from germline, CDR1 is SQVTM and CDR2 is ANQGSEA. Losses at the gene ends were 3 bases for V and 6 bases for J; bases not matched to a gene: 9. The CDR3 extends over 15 amino acids. The CDR3 DNA reads as TGCAGCGTTGAGTCCCGGGACAGGGCTAGCAATGAGCAGTTCTTC. It codes for CSVESRDRASNEQFF.

The chain employs TRBV20-1 and TRBJ2-5, with no clear D. The CDR3 totals 12 residues. V shed 3 bases and J shed 7 bases, with 12 bases lying between them. The germline gives CDR1 DFQATT, CDR2 SNEGSKA (reference sequence). The CDR3 region has the DNA TGCAGTGCTAGCCCCTCCGTAGGGACCCAGTACTTC. Its protein is CSASPSVGTQYF.

Ten or more counts support this clonotype. The chain combines TRBV4-3 with TRBJ2-2; D unclear. Germline CDR1 LGHNA, CDR2 YSLEER. The CDR3 covers 14 residues. The V end was cut by 0 bases, the J end by 7 bases, with 9 bases between. CDR3: CASSQEVTSGELFF. In nucleotides, the CDR3 is TGCGCCAGCAGCCAAGAGGTGACAAGCGGGGAGCTGTTTTTT.

This clonotype was seen a handful of times. The junction differs from germline at one of its ends, possibly a read error. The chain couples TRBV7-7 to TRBJ2-1, with 9 bases matching TRBD1. CDR1 and CDR2 (germline): SSHAT, FNYEAQ (reference sequence). The CDR3 covers 15 residues. The CDR3 sequence: CASSSGTGRNDEQFF. CDR3 coding DNA: TGTGCTAGCAGCTCCGGGACAGGGAGGAATGATGAGCAGTTCTTC.

In this sample, this clonotype turned up a few times. CDR3 DNA: TGCAGTGCGCGGTACAATGAGCAGTTCTTC. Encoded protein: CSARYNEQFF. The rearrangement uses TRBV20-1 and TRBJ2-1; D unclear. Germline lookup yields CDR1 DFQATT and CDR2 SNEGSKA (reference sequence). The CDR3 consists of 10 residues. Between the trimmed V and J ends, which lost 6 bases and 4 bases, there was a span of 4 bases.

This clonotype was counted many times. V is TRBV20-1 and J is TRBJ2-1; 12 positions agree with TRBD2. This CDR3 has 14 residues. Trimming cost V 3 bases and J 8 bases; bases outside gene matches: 5. Germline V gene lookup returns CDR1 DFQATT and CDR2 SNEGSKA (reference sequence). DNA of the CDR3: TGCAGTGCTAGGCGGACTAGCGGGATATATGAGCAGTTCTTC. Its translation is CSARRTSGIYEQFF.

In its sample, this clonotype was seen many times. This rearrangement joins TRBV13 to TRBJ2-7; tentative D call: TRBD2 (5 bases). CDR3 length: 10 residues. Germline V gene data show CDR1 as PRHDT and CDR2 as FYEKMQ (reference sequence). The V end was cut by 8 bases, the J end by 6 bases, with 8 bases between. The CDR3 loop is CASHEGEQYF. The CDR3 region has the DNA TGTGCCAGCCACGAGGGCGAGCAGTACTTC.

This clonotype occurred a few times. The rearrangement joins TRBV3-1 to TRBJ1-1, with 10 bases lining up with TRBD1. The CDR3 length is 14 residues. The ends lost 7 bases at V and 5 bases at J; junction bases unmatched: 7. CDR1 and CDR2 (germline): LGHDT, YNNKEL (reference sequence). The DNA of the CDR3 is TGTGCCAGCAACCCGGGACAGGGGATTACTGAAGCTTTCTTT. It encodes CASNPGQGITEAFF.

This clonotype appeared a few times. The chain recombines TRBV10-2 with TRBJ2-3; D not resolved. Germline CDR1 reads WSHSY; CDR2 reads SAAADI. CDR3 length: 16 amino acids. The V and J ends lost 2 bases and 0 bases respectively, with 12 bases between them. This chain's CDR3 is CASSEGLHLSTDTQYF. CDR3 coding DNA: TGCGCCAGCAGTGAGGGTCTACACCTTAGCACAGATACGCAGTATTTT.

This clonotype was observed at least ten times. The V and J genes are TRBV7-2 and TRBJ2-2, with 10 bases that match TRBD1. Unmatched junction bases numbered 7, after V lost 6 bases and J lost 6 bases. Germline lookup yields CDR1 SGHTA and CDR2 FQGNSA. CDR3 length: 15 residues. CDR3 residues: CASRKAGTGAGELFF. In DNA, the CDR3 is TGTGCCAGCAGAAAAGCCGGGACAGGGGCCGGGGAGCTGTTTTTT.

In this sample, this clonotype turned up a few times. The chain has TRBV10-3 and TRBJ2-3; 8 nucleotides match TRBD2. With V trimmed by 6 bases and J by 3 bases, 11 bases remained unmatched. Germline lookup yields CDR1 ENHRY and CDR2 SYGVKD. The CDR3 has 16 amino acids. The CDR3 sequence: CAIRKREGPGTDTQYF. CDR3 bases: TGTGCCATCAGGAAACGGGAGGGCCCGGGGACAGATACGCAGTATTTT.

The sample holds many counts of this clonotype. V usage is TRBV25-1 and J usage is TRBJ2-5; a possible D gene is TRBD1 (6 bases). Trimming removed 1 base at V and 0 bases at J, with 15 bases between. CDR1 is MGHDK and CDR2 is SYGVNS in the germline V gene. There are 17 residues in the CDR3. The DNA for the CDR3 is TGTGCCAGCAGTGAATCGACAGGTGGACCGTACCAAGAGACCCAGTACTTC. It yields the protein CASSESTGGPYQETQYF.

The table lists this clonotype with a few counts. The rearrangement links TRBV6-5 to TRBJ2-7; no definite D call. The germline V gene has CDR1 MNHEY and CDR2 SVGAGI. Trimming took off 2 bases at V and 4 bases at J, with 6 bases between the two ends. The CDR3 loop spans 12 amino acids. In DNA form, the CDR3 reads TGTGCCAGCAGTTACGGGTTATACGAGCAGTACTTC. Translating it yields CASSYGLYEQYF.

Comment on this clonotype: At one end, the junction sequence differs from germline, possibly due to a read error. The chain has TRBV7-2 and TRBJ2-5; a weak D match, TRBD1 (6 bases). The CDR3 is 14 residues long. In germline, CDR1 is SGHTA, CDR2 FQGNSA. Written as DNA, the CDR3 is TGTGCCAGCAGCCCACGACAGGAACAAGAGACCCGGTACTTC. Amino acids: CASSPRQEQETRYF.